The clone carrying this T cell receptor beta chain was detected many times. Its antigen is unknown. V lost 3 bases and J lost 10, with 13 bases in between. The CDR3 consists of 14 residues. Germline V CDR1 and CDR2: MDHEN, SYDVKM. According to the study, TCR beta libraries were built with iRepertoire HTBI primers and CDR3-region Arm-PCR. Using its own MiXCR run on the multiplex PCR reads, TCRdb lists one record per CDR3 protein. The table records 510,000 or so distinct CDR3 sequences, around 12% of them present only once. The sample comes from a study of regulatory T cells in long-lasting Graves disease. Findings and caveats of the study: The TCR repertoire of persistent Graves' patients was less diverse than that of newly diagnosed ones.

As to time point: newly diagnosed GD, antithyroid drugs for less than 3 months. RNA extracted from PBMCs served as the sequencing template. These sequences were also reported in another study, on T cells in Graves' hyperthyroidism and ophthalmopathy. That report notes: Used for diagnoses were clinical symptoms, serum thyroxine and TRAb, thyroid ultrasound and orbital computed tomography.

The rearrangement joins TRBV28 to TRBJ1-6, with a possible D match to TRBD1 (5 bases). This receptor was taken from a woman aged 30 to 39 with Graves disease. The sequencing here drew on peripheral blood mononuclear cells (PBMCs), taken at new diagnosis, from a patient treated with antithyroid drugs. DNA of the CDR3: TGTGCCAGCAGTTTGGGGCAGGGCTGGTCACCCCTCCACTTT. Residues: CASSLGQGWSPLHF.